One and the same sample provided the 32 T cell receptor beta chains below, sequenced in a study of T cell responses to AZD1222 COVID-19 vaccine. Data came from immunoSEQ multiplex PCR; TCRdb stores just in-frame clones and leaves some out. The table shows around 65,000 clones, with roughly 83% occurring only once. The material sequenced was peripheral blood, taken 28 days after the second AZD1222 dose. The receptors here all came from an adult who received the AZD1222 COVID-19 vaccine.

The rearrangement links TRBV19 to TRBJ1-4, with 7 bases that match TRBD1. This CDR3 region has 14 residues. Per the germline V gene, CDR1 is LNHDA and CDR2 is SQIVND (reference sequence). Trimming removed 4 bases from V and 5 bases from J; junction bases left unmatched: 4. The CDR3 DNA reads TGTGCCAGTAGTAAGGGGACAGTGAATGAAAAACTGTTTTTT. Translation gives CASSKGTVNEKLFF. The full variable domain, rest sourced from reference TRBV19 and TRBJ1-4, is DGGITQSPKYLFRKEGQNVTLSCEQNLNHDAMYWYRQDPGQGLRLIYYSQIVNDFQKGDIAEGYSVSREKKESFPLTVTSAQKNPTAFYLCASSKGTVNEKLFFGSGTQLSVL.

J is TRBJ2-7 and V is TRBV6-5, with 7 bases that match TRBD1. Germline-derived CDR1 and CDR2 are MNHEY and SVGAGI. After removal of 0 bases from V and 1 base from J, the junction contained 6 bases not matched to a gene. The CDR3 extends over 16 amino acids. This CDR3 reads CASSYSIVDRSYEQYF. The CDR3 nucleotides read TGTGCCAGCAGTTACTCGATAGTGGACAGGTCCTACGAGCAGTACTTC.

The CDR3 DNA reads TGTGCCAGCAGCTTAGGCGCTCGAACCATATATTTT. As protein: CASSLGARTIYF. The chain couples TRBV11-2 to TRBJ1-3; no firm D call. The CDR3 totals 12 residues. Germline V lookup: CDR1 SGHAT, CDR2 FQNNGV. The germline V and J ends were trimmed by 1 base and 10 bases, with 8 bases remaining between them.

This chain uses TRBV19 with TRBJ1-2; 8 bases match TRBD1. The CDR3 runs to 13 residues. Losses at the gene ends were 5 bases for V and 4 bases for J; bases not matched to a gene: 3. Germline CDR1 LNHDA, CDR2 SQIVND (reference sequence). The CDR3 coding sequence is TGTGCCAGTAGTCCAGGGGGCAGCTATGGCTACACCTTC. It specifies CASSPGGSYGYTF.

The chain has TRBV7-8 and TRBJ2-7; TRBD1 is a possible D gene (5 bases). Germline CDR1 SGHVS, CDR2 FQNEAQ. There are 14 residues in the CDR3. V lost 1 base and J 0 bases, leaving 7 bases between the germline ends. The CDR3 sequence is CASSLGQYSYEQYF. The CDR3 DNA is TGTGCCAGCAGCTTAGGACAGTACTCCTACGAGCAGTACTTC.

The V call is TRBV27, the J call TRBJ1-6; TRBD1 matches 9 bases. This CDR3 has 14 amino acids. Germline CDR1 and CDR2: MNHEY and SMNVEV (reference sequence). V trimming: 9 bases; J trimming: 7 bases; junction bases outside the gene matches: 7. The DNA for the CDR3 is TGTGCCAGTGGCAGGGACAGGGCAAATTCACCCCTCCACTTT. This codes for CASGRDRANSPLHF.

This chain uses TRBV7-9 with TRBJ1-2; D is possibly TRBD1 (6 bases). Germline values: CDR1 SEHNR, CDR2 FQNEAQ (reference sequence). Deletions cut 2 bases from V and 8 bases from J, with 18 bases between. The CDR3 consists of 15 residues. The CDR3 sequence: CASSLSTGRFEGYTF. For the CDR3, the DNA is TGTGCCAGCAGCTTAAGTACAGGGAGGTTTGAAGGCTACACCTTC.

The chain carries TRBV4-1 and TRBJ1-5, with D unclear. The CDR3 is 17 residues long. The germline V and J ends were trimmed by 0 bases and 1 base, with 13 bases remaining between them. CDR1 is MGHRA and CDR2 is YSYEKL in the germline V gene. This CDR3 is CASSQDPPQTSNQPQHF. CDR3 in DNA: TGCGCCAGCAGCCAAGATCCCCCCCAAACGAGCAATCAGCCCCAGCATTTT.

For the CDR3, the DNA is TGTGCCAGCAGCCGCGAGGGTGTGGGGGGAGAGACCCAGTACTTC. Its translation is CASSREGVGGETQYF. The chain links TRBV27 to TRBJ2-5; tentative D call: TRBD2 (6 bases). This CDR3 spans 15 amino acids. Germline values: CDR1 MNHEY, CDR2 SMNVEV (reference sequence). V was cut by 6 bases and J by 4 bases, with 18 bases left in between.

The chain has TRBV5-1 and TRBJ1-1; no clear D. Trimming took off 0 bases at V and 4 bases at J, with 13 bases between the two ends. The CDR3 consists of 15 residues. Per the germline V gene, CDR1 is SGHRS and CDR2 is YFSETQ. This chain's CDR3 is CASSLGPRGATEAFF. In nucleotides, the CDR3 is TGCGCCAGCAGCTTGGGACCCCGGGGTGCCACTGAAGCTTTCTTT.

The chain links TRBV9 to TRBJ1-6; TRBD1 agrees at 8 bases. The CDR3 is 16 residues long. Per the germline V gene, CDR1 is SGDLS and CDR2 is YYNGEE. Germline trimming cut 0 bases from V and 9 bases from J; bases unmatched to any gene: 8. CDR3 protein: CASSVERGQAPSPLHF. The CDR3 DNA sequence: TGTGCCAGCAGCGTAGAGAGGGGACAGGCACCTTCACCCCTCCACTTT.

The chain has TRBV27 and TRBJ2-5; 7 bases fit TRBD2. This CDR3 region has 14 residues. Germline-derived CDR1 and CDR2 are MNHEY and SMNVEV (reference sequence). Losses at the gene ends were 5 bases for V and 5 bases for J; bases not matched to a gene: 8. CDR3 residues: CASSPQTSQETQYF. The DNA for the CDR3 is TGTGCCAGCAGTCCCCAGACTAGCCAGGAGACCCAGTACTTC.

V and J are TRBV5-6 and TRBJ2-2; D is unresolved. The V end lost 3 bases, the J end lost 7 bases, and 4 bases lay between the germline ends. Germline V gene sequence: CDR1 SGHDT, CDR2 YYEEEE. The CDR3 loop spans 11 amino acids. CDR3 sequence: CASSSFGELFF. CDR3 DNA: TGTGCCAGCAGCTCGTTCGGGGAGCTGTTTTTT. The whole variable domain, remainder taken from reference TRBV5-6 and TRBJ2-2, is DAGVTQSPTHLIKTRGQQVTLRCSPKSGHDTVSWYQQALGQGPQFIFQYYEEEERQRGNFPDRFSGHQFPNYSSELNVNALLLGDSALYLCASSSFGELFFGEGSRLTVL.

This clone was seen a single time. This chain uses TRBV5-1 with TRBJ2-1, with 8 bases identical to TRBD1. The length of the CDR3 is 14 residues. Trimming at V came to 8 bases and at J to 6 bases, leaving 10 bases not matched to a gene. The V gene's germline CDR1 is SGHRS and CDR2 YFSETQ. The CDR3 spells CASARDRTFNEQFF. CDR3 bases: TGCGCCAGTGCCCGGGACAGGACGTTCAATGAGCAGTTCTTC.

This clone showed up just a few times. The chain is built from TRBV27 and TRBJ2-6; TRBD1 matches at 8 bases. Per the germline V gene, CDR1 is MNHEY and CDR2 is SMNVEV (reference sequence). The CDR3 extends over 17 amino acids. V dropped 3 bases and J dropped 2; count of bases not matched to a gene: 6. The CDR3 spells CASSLTGVLAGANVLTF. In DNA form, the CDR3 reads TGTGCCAGCAGTTTGACAGGGGTCTTAGCTGGGGCCAACGTCCTGACTTTC.

The genes are TRBV6-5 and TRBJ1-2; D gene ambiguous. The CDR3 is 10 amino acids. The ends were cut back, 7 bases at V and 4 bases at J, with 4 bases in the middle. Per the germline V gene, CDR1 is MNHEY and CDR2 is SVGAGI. DNA for the CDR3: TGTGCCAGCAAGGGCTATGGCTACACCTTC. Protein sequence: CASKGYGYTF.

Only one count was recorded for this clone. The V and J genes are TRBV7-2 and TRBJ1-4; the match to TRBD1 covers 8 bases. This CDR3 spans 15 amino acids. The germline V gene has CDR1 SGHTA and CDR2 FQGNSA. The trim removed 5 bases at V and 6 bases at J, leaving 8 bases unmatched. The CDR3 nucleotides are TGTGCCAGCAGCCAGAACGGACAGGGTTATGAAAAACTGTTTTTT. Its protein product is CASSQNGQGYEKLFF.

The rearrangement joins TRBV7-3 to TRBJ1-5, with D maybe TRBD1 (6 bases). Deletions cut 5 bases from V and 0 bases from J, with 14 bases between. Germline CDR1 reads SGHTA; CDR2 reads FQGTGA. The CDR3 is 16 amino acids. In DNA form, the CDR3 reads TGTGCCAGCAGCCGGGGGGGCGCAGATAGCAATCAGCCCCAGCATTTT. Encoded protein: CASSRGGADSNQPQHF.

The rearrangement joins TRBV9 to TRBJ2-1, with a possible D match to TRBD1 (5 bases). V lost 0 bases to trimming and J lost 8 bases, with 12 bases between them. The CDR3 runs 14 residues. CDR1 SGDLS and CDR2 YYNGEE come from the germline V gene. The CDR3 loop is CASSVGVQGHEQFF. DNA for the CDR3: TGTGCCAGCAGCGTAGGGGTTCAGGGCCATGAGCAGTTCTTC. The variable domain in full, completed from reference TRBV9 and TRBJ2-1, reads DSGVTQTPKHLITATGQRVTLRCSPRSGDLSVYWYQQSLDQGLQFLIQYYNGEERAKGNILERFSAQQFPDLHSELNLSSLELGDSALYFCASSVGVQGHEQFFGPGTRLTVL.

The chain recombines TRBV3-1 (or the pseudogene TRBV3-2) with TRBJ2-5; 11 bases are a match to TRBD2. This CDR3 is built from 17 residues. V shed 4 bases, J shed 4 bases, and the junction held 11 bases outside the gene matches. Germline values: CDR1 LGHDT, CDR2 YNNKEL (reference sequence). The CDR3 DNA is TGTGCCAGCAGCCGCTTGACTAGCGGGGTTTGGGGAGAGACCCAGTACTTC. Protein sequence: CASSRLTSGVWGETQYF.

The CDR3 DNA sequence: TGTGCCTGGAGTCTCGACAGGCCCTACGAGCAGTACTTC. This gives the protein CAWSLDRPYEQYF. The genes are TRBV30 and TRBJ2-7; D might be TRBD1 (6 bases). Trimming stripped 2 bases from V and 2 bases from J, with 10 bases between. The CDR3 runs 13 residues. Looked up from germline, CDR1 is GTSNPN and CDR2 is SVGIG (reference sequence).

The rearrangement joins TRBV6-5 to TRBJ1-2, with D maybe TRBD1 (6 bases). This CDR3 is built from 13 residues. Between the trimmed V and J ends, which lost 5 bases and 2 bases, there was a span of 9 bases. Germline V lookup: CDR1 MNHEY, CDR2 SVGAGI. CDR3 sequence (DNA): TGTGCCAGCAGTACAGGGAGCAACTATGGCTACACCTTC. Its translation is CASSTGSNYGYTF.

This clone was seen a single time. This rearrangement joins TRBV24-1 to TRBJ2-1, with 9 bases fitting TRBD1. The junction had 12 bases not matched to a gene; V was cut back by 12 bases and J by 10 bases. The CDR3 runs to 13 residues. Germline V gene data show CDR1 as KGHDR and CDR2 as SFDVKD. CDR3 sequence reads: CAAIQGAQLEQFF. The CDR3 DNA reads as TGTGCCGCTATACAGGGGGCGCAGTTGGAGCAGTTCTTC.

This sequence joins TRBV6-6 and TRBJ1-2; D ambiguous. Looked up from germline, CDR1 is MNHNY and CDR2 is SVGAGI (reference sequence). This CDR3 is built from 11 residues. The V and J ends lost 6 bases and 9 bases respectively, with 11 bases between them. DNA of the CDR3: TGTGCCAGCAGCTCCGAGGGTCGCTACACCTTC. This sequence encodes CASSSEGRYTF.

The chain is built from TRBV2 and TRBJ2-2; D is undetermined. The germline gives CDR1 SNHLY, CDR2 FYNNEI. The CDR3 is 15 amino acids. V was shortened by 5 bases and J by 0 bases, with 10 bases between the two germline ends. The CDR3 sequence is CASSTTTPNTGELFF. DNA for the CDR3: TGTGCCAGCAGTACTACAACTCCGAACACCGGGGAGCTGTTTTTT.

The sample holds many counts of this clone. In nucleotides, the CDR3 is TGCAGCGTTTCCGACAGAGCCTATGGCTACACCTTC. Translated, it gives CSVSDRAYGYTF. The chain couples TRBV29-1 to TRBJ1-2; the D gene is possibly TRBD1 (5 bases). This CDR3 is 12 amino acids long. The germline V gene encodes CDR1 SQVTM and CDR2 ANQGSEA. Trimming removed 5 bases from V and 4 bases from J, with 11 bases in between.

The count of this clone is one. This chain connects TRBV7-2 to TRBJ2-3; 8 positions match TRBD2. Unmatched junction bases numbered 7, after V lost 5 bases and J lost 3 bases. The V gene's germline CDR1 is SGHTA and CDR2 FQGNSA. This CDR3 spans 15 amino acids. The CDR3 DNA reads as TGTGCCAGCAGCCACCCGGTAGCGGGGACAGATACGCAGTATTTT. Residues: CASSHPVAGTDTQYF.

The chain is built from TRBV2 and TRBJ1-1; 7 bases are a match to TRBD1. This CDR3 region has 14 residues. Trimming removed 6 bases from V and 2 bases from J; junction bases left unmatched: 6. The germline gives CDR1 SNHLY, CDR2 FYNNEI. The CDR3 protein is CASRQGIKNTEAFF. The CDR3 region has the DNA TGTGCCAGCAGACAGGGGATAAAAAACACTGAAGCTTTCTTT.

The chain recombines TRBV4-1 with TRBJ1-5, with 8 bases that match TRBD1. The CDR3 runs 16 residues. The ends lost 0 bases at V and 7 bases at J; junction bases unmatched: 8. Germline V lookup: CDR1 MGHRA, CDR2 YSYEKL. Here the CDR3 reads CASSQDSDRDEQPQHF. The CDR3 bases are TGCGCCAGCAGCCAAGACTCGGACAGGGACGAGCAGCCCCAGCATTTT.

CDR3 sequence reads: CAWTGQSSYEQYF. In nucleotides, the CDR3 is TGTGCCTGGACGGGACAGAGCTCCTACGAGCAGTACTTC. V and J are TRBV30 and TRBJ2-7; TRBD1 aligns across 7 bases. CDR1 is GTSNPN and CDR2 is SVGIG in the germline V gene (reference sequence). CDR3 length: 13 residues. J lost 0 bases, V lost 4 bases, and 3 bases had no gene match.

The chain couples TRBV28 to TRBJ1-1, with 8 bases aligning to TRBD1. The CDR3 has 16 amino acids. V dropped 3 bases and J dropped 7; count of bases not matched to a gene: 13. CDR1 MDHEN and CDR2 SYDVKM come from the germline V gene. The CDR3 bases are TGTGCCAGCAGTTTCCTCGACGGACAGGGTAAAAATGAAGCTTTCTTT. As protein: CASSFLDGQGKNEAFF.

This clone was observed once. The chain employs TRBV3-1 (or the pseudogene TRBV3-2) and TRBJ1-2; no reliable D call. The CDR3 sequence is 13 residues long. The V gene's germline CDR1 is LGHDT and CDR2 YNNKEL (reference sequence). Trimming shortened V by 3 bases and J by 2 bases, and 7 bases separated the two germline ends. CDR3 nucleotide sequence: TGTGCCAGCAGCCATAGTAGAAACTATGGCTACACCTTC. Amino acid sequence: CASSHSRNYGYTF.